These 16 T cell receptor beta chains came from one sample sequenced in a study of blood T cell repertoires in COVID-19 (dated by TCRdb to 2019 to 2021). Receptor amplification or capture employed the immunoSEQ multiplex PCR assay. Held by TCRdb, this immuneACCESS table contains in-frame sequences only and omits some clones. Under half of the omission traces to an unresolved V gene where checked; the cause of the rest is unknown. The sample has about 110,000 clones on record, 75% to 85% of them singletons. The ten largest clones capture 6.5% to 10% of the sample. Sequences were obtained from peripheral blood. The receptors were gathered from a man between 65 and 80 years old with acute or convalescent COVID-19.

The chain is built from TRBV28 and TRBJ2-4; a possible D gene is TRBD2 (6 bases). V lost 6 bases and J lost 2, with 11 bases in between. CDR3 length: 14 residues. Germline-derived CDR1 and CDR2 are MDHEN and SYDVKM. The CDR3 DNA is TGTGCCAGCAGCCCAGCGGGTTCCAAAAACATTCAGTACTTC. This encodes CASSPAGSKNIQYF.

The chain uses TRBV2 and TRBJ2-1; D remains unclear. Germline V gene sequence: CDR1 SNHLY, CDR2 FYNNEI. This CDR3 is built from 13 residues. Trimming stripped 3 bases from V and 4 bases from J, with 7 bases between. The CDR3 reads CASSDKTYNEQFF. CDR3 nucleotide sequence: TGTGCCAGCAGTGATAAGACTTACAATGAGCAGTTCTTC. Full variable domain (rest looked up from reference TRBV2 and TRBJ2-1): EPEVTQTPSHQVTQMGQEVILRCVPISNHLYFYWYRQILGQKVEFLVSFYNNEISEKSEIFDDQFSVERPDGSNFTLKIRSTKLEDSAMYFCASSDKTYNEQFFGPGTRLTVL.

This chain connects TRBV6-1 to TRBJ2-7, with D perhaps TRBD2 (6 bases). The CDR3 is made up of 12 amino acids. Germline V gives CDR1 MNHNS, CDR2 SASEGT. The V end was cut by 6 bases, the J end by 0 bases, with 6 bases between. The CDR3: CASRGGSYEQYF. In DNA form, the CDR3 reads TGTGCCAGCAGGGGAGGCTCCTACGAGCAGTACTTC.

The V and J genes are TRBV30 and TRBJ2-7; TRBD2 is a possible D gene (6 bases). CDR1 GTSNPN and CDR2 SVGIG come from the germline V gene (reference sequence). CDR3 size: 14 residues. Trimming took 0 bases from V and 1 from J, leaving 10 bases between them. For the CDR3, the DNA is TGTGCCTGGAGTGTGGGGACTCTTTCCTACGAGCAGTACTTC. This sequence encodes CAWSVGTLSYEQYF.

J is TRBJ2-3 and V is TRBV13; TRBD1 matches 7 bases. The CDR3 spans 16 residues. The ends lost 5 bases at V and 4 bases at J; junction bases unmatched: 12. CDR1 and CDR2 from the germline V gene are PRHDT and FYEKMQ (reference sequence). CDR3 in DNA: TGTGCCAGCAGCGCGGACAGGCTAGGGGGCCCAGATACGCAGTATTTT. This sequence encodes CASSADRLGGPDTQYF.

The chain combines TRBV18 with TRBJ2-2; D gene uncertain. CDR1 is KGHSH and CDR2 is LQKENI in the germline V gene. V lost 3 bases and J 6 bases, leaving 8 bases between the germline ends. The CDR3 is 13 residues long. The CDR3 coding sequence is TGTGCCAGCTCACCGCGAGAGGCCGGGGAGCTGTTTTTT. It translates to CASSPREAGELFF.

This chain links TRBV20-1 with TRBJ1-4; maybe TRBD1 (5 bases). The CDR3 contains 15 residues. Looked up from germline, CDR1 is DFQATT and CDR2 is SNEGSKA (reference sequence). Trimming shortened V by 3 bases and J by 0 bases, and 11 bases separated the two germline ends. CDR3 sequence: CSASRGPATNEKLFF. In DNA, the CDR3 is TGCAGTGCTAGTAGGGGCCCGGCAACTAATGAAAAACTGTTTTTT.

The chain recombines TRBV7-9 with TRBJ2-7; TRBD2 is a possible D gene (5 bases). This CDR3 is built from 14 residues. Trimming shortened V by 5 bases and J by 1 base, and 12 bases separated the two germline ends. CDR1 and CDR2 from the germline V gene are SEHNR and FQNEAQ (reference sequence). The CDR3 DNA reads TGTGCCAGCAGCCCCATGGGCGGGTCCTACGAGCAGTACTTC. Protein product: CASSPMGGSYEQYF.

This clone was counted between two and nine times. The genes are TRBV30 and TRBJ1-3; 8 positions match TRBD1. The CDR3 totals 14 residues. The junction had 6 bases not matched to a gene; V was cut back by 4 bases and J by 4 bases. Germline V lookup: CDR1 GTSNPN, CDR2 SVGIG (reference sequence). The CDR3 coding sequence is TGTGCCTGGAACTACGGACAGGGAGGAAACACCATATATTTT. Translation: CAWNYGQGGNTIYF.

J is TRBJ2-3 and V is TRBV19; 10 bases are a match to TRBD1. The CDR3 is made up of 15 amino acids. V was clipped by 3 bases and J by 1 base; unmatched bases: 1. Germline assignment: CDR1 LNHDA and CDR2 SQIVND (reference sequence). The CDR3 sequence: CASSIGTGGTDTQYF. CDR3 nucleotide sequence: TGTGCCAGTAGTATCGGGACAGGGGGCACAGATACGCAGTATTTT. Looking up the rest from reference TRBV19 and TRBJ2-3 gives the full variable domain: DGGITQSPKYLFRKEGQNVTLSCEQNLNHDAMYWYRQDPGQGLRLIYYSQIVNDFQKGDIAEGYSVSREKKESFPLTVTSAQKNPTAFYLCASSIGTGGTDTQYFGPGTRLTVL.

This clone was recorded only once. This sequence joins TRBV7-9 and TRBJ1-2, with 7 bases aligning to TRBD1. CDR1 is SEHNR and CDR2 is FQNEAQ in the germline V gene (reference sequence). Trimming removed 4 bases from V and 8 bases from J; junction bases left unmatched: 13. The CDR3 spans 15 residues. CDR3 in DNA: TGTGCCAGCAGCTCGAGTCAGACAGGGACTCTCGGCTACACCTTC. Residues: CASSSSQTGTLGYTF.

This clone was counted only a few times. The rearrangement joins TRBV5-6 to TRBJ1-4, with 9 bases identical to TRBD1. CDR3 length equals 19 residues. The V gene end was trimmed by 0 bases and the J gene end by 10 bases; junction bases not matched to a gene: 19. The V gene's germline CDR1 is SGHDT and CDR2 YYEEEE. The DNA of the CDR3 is TGTGCCAGCAGCTTGGCGCCCCCGGACAGGGGAGGGATTTTGGTAAAACTGTTTTTT. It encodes CASSLAPPDRGGILVKLFF.

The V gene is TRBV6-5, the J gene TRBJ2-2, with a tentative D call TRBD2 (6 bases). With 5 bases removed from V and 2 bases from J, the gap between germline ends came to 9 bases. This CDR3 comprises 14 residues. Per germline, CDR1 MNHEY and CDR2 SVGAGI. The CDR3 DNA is TGTGCCAGCAGTCCGGGACTTAACACCGGGGAGCTGTTTTTT. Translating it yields CASSPGLNTGELFF.

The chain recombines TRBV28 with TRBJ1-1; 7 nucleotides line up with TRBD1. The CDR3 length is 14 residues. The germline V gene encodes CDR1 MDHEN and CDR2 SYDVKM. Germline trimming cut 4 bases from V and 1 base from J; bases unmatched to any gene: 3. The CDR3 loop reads CASSSDRRNTEAFF. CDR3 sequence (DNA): TGTGCCAGCAGTTCGGACAGGCGGAACACTGAAGCTTTCTTT. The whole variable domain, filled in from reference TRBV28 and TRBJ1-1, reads DVKVTQSSRYLVKRTGEKVFLECVQDMDHENMFWYRQDPGLGLRLIYFSYDVKMKEKGDIPEGYSVSREKKERFSLILESASTNQTSMYLCASSSDRRNTEAFFGQGTRLTVV.

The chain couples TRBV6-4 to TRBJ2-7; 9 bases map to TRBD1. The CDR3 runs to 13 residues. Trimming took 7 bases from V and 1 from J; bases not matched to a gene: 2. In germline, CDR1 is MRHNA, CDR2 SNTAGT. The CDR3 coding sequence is TGTGCCAGCATGACAGGGGGGTCCTACGAGCAGTACTTC. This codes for CASMTGGSYEQYF.

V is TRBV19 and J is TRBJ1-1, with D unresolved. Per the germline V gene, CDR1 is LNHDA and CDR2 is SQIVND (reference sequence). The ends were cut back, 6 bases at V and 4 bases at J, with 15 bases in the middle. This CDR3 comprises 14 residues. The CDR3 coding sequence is TGTGCCAGTAGCCTAACGATATTGGTCACTGAAGCTTTCTTT. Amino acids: CASSLTILVTEAFF.